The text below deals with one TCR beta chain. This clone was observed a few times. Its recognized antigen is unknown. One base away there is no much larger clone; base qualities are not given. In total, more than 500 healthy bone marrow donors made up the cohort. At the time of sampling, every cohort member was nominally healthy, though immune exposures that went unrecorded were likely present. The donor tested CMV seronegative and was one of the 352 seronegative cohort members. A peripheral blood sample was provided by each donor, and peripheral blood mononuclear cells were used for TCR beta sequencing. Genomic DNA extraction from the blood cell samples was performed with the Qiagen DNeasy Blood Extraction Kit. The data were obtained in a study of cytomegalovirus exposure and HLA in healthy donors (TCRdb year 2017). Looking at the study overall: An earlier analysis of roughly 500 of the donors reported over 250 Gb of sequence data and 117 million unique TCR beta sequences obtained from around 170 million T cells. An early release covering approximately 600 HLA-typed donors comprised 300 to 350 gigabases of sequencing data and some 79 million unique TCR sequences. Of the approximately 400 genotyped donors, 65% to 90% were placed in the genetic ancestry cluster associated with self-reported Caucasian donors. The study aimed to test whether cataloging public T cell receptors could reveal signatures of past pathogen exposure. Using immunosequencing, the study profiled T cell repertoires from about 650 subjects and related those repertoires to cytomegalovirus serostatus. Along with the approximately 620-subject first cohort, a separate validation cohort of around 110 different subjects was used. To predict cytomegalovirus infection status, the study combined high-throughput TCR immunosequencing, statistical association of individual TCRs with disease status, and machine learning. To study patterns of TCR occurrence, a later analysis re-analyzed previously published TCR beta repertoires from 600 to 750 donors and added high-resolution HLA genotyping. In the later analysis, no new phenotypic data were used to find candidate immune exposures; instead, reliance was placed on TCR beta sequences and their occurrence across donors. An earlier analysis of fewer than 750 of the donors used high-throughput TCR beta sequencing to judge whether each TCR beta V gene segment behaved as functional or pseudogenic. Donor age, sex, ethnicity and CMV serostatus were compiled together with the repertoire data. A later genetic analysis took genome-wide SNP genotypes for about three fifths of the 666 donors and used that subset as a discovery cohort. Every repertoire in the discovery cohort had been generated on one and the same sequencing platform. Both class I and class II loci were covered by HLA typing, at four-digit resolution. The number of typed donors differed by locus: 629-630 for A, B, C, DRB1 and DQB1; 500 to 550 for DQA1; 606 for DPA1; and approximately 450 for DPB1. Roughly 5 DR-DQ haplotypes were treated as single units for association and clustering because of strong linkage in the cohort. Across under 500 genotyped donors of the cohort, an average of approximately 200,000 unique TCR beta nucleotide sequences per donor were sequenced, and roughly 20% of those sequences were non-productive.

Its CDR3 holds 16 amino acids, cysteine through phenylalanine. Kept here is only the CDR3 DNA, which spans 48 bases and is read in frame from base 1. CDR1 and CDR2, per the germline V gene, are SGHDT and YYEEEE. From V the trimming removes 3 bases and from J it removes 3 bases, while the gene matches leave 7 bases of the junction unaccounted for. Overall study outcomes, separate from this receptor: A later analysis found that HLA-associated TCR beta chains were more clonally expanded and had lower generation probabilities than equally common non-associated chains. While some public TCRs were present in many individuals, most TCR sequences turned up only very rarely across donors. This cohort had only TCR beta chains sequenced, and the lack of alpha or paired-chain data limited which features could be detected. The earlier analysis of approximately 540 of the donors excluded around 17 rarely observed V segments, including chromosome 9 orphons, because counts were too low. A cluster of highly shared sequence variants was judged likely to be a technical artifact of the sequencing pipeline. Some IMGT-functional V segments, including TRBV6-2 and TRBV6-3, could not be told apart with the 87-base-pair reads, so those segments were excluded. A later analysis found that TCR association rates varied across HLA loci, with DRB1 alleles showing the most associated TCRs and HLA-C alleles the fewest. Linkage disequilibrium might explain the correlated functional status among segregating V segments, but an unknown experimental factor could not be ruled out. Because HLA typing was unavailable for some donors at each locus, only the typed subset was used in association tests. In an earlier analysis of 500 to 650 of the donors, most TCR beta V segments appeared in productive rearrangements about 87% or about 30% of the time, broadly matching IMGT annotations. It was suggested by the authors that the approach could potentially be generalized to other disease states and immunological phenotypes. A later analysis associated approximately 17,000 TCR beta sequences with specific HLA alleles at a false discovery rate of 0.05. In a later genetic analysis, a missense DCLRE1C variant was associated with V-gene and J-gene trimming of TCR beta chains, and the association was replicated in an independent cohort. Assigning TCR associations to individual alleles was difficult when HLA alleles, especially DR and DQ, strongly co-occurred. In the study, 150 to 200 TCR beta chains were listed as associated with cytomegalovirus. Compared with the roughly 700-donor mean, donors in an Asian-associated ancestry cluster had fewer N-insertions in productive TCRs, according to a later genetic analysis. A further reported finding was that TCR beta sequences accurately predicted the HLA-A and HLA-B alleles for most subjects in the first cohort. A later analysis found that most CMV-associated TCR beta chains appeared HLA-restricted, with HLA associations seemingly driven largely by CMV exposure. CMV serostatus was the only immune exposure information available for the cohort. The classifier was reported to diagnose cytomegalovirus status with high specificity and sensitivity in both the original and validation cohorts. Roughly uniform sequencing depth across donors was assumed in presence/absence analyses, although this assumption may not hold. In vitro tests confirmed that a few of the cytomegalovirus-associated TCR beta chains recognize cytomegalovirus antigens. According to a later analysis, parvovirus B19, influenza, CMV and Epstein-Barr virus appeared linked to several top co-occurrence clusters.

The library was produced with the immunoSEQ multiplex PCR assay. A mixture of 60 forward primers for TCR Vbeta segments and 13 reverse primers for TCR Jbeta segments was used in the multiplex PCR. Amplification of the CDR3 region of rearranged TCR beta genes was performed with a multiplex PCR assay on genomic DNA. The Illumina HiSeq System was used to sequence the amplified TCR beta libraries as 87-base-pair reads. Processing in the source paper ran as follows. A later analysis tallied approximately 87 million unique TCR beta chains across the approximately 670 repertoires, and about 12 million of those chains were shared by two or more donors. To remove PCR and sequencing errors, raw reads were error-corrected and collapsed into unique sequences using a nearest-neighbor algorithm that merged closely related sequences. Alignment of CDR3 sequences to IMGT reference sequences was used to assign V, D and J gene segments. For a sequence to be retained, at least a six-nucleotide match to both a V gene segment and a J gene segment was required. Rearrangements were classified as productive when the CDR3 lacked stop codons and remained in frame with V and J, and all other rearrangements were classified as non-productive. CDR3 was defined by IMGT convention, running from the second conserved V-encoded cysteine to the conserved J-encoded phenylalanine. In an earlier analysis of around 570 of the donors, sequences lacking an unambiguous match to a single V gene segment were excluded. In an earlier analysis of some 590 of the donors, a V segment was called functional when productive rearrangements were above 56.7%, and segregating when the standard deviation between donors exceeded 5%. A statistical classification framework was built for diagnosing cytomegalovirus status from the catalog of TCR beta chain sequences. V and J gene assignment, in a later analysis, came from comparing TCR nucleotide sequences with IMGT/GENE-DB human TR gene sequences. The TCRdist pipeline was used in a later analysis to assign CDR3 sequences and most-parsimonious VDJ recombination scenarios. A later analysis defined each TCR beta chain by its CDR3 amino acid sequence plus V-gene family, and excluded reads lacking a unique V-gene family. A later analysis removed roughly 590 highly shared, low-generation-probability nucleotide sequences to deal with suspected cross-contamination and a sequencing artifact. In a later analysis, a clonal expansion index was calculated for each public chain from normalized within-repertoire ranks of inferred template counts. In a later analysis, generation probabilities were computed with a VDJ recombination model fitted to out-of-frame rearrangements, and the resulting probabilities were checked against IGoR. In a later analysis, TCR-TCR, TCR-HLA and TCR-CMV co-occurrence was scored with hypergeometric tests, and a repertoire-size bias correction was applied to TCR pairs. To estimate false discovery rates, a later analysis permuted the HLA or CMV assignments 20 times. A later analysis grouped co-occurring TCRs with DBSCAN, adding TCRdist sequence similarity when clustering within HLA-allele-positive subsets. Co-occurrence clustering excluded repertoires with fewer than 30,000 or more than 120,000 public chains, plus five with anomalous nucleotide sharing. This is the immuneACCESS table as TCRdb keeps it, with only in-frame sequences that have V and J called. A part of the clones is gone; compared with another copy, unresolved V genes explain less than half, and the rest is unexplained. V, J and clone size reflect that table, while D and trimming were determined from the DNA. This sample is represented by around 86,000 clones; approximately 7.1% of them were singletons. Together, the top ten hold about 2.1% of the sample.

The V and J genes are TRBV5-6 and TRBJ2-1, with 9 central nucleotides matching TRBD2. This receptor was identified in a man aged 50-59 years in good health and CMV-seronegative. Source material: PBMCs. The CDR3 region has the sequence CASSSGGRASYNEQFF. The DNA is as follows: TGTGCCAGCAGCTCGGGCGGGAGGGCCAGCTACAATGAGCAGTTCTTC.